This TCR beta chain was sequenced for a study of OX40 agonist ivuxolimab in advanced cancers. Findings and limits, study-wide: CD8+ T cells showed, on average, more clonal expansion than CD4+ cells. In the 0.1 to 3.0 mg/kg range, CD4+ and CD8+ blood T cells had expanded clonally by week 6.

Germline CDR1 SGHVS, CDR2 FNYEAQ. This CDR3 has 16 amino acids. Trimming removed 4 bases at V and 2 bases at J, with 17 bases between. Of note for this clone: The target antigen is unknown.

Clones were read by immunoSEQ multiplex PCR, and TCRdb kept only the in-frame ones, dropping some. The sample has tens of thousands of clones, about 89% seen once. Samples were taken at baseline and on day 1 of cycles 4 and 7. Sequenced material: CD4+ or CD8+ T cells sorted from blood, taken in a trial of the OX40 agonist ivuxolimab. The clonotype originates from an adult with an advanced solid tumor such as melanoma, head and neck, liver or kidney cancer. V gene TRBV7-6 combines with J gene TRBJ1-1; maybe TRBD1 (6 bases). CDR3 loop: CASSSRWRGRNTEAFF. The CDR3 DNA follows: TGTGCCAGCAGCTCCCGGTGGCGGGGGCGAAACACTGAAGCTTTCTTT.